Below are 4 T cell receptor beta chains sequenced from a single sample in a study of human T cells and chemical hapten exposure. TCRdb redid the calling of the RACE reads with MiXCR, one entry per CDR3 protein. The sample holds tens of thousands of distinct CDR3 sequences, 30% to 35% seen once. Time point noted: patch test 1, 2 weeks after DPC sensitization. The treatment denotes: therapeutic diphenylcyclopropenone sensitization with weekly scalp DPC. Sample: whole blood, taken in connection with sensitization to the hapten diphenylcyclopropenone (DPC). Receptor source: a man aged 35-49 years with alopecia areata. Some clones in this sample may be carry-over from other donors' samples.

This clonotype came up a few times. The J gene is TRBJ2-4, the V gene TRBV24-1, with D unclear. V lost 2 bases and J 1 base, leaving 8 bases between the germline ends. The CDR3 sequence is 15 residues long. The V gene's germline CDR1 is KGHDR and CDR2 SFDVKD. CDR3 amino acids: CATSDSYAAKNIQYF. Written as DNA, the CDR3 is TGTGCCACCAGTGATTCGTATGCGGCCAAAAACATTCAGTACTTC.

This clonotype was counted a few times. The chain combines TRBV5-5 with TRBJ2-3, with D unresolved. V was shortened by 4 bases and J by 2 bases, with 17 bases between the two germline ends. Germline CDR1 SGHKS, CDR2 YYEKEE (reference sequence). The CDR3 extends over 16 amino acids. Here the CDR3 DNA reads TGTGCCAGCAGCAAAACACTCAACATCGTCACAGATACGCAGTATTTT. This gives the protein CASSKTLNIVTDTQYF.

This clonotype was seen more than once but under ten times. The CDR3 sequence: CASSLAGGPAKNIQYF. CDR3 sequence (DNA): TGTGCCAGCAGTCTAGCGGGAGGGCCGGCCAAAAACATTCAGTACTTC. J is TRBJ2-4 and V is TRBV7-2, with TRBD2 matching over 12 bases. Unmatched junction bases numbered 4, after V lost 6 bases and J lost 1 base. The germline V gene encodes CDR1 SGHTA and CDR2 FQGNSA. This CDR3 is 16 amino acids long.

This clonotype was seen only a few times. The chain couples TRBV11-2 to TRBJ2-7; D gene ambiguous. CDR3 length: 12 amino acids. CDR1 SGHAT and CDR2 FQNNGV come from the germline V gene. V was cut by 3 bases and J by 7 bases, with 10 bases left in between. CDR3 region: CASSFGRLEQYF. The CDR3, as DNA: TGTGCCAGCAGCTTTGGCCGCCTTGAGCAGTACTTC.